The 22 T cell receptor beta chains listed next were all sequenced from one sample in a study of blood T cell repertoires in COVID-19. The assay was immunoSEQ multiplex PCR, and TCRdb's table has in-frame clones only and misses some. The table has hundreds of thousands of clones, approximately 80% seen once. Source material: peripheral blood. The receptor set was obtained from a woman over 75 with active or convalescent COVID-19.

The CDR3 reads CASSPTGGSPLHF. The CDR3 DNA sequence: TGCGCCAGCAGCCCCACAGGGGGATCACCCCTCCACTTT. The V gene is TRBV5-1, the J gene TRBJ1-6; TRBD1 matches at 8 bases. The length of the CDR3 is 13 residues. The trim removed 4 bases at V and 10 bases at J, leaving 4 bases unmatched. Per the germline V gene, CDR1 is SGHRS and CDR2 is YFSETQ.

The chain uses TRBV6-5 and TRBJ1-2; tentative D call: TRBD1 (5 bases). This CDR3 region has 13 residues. The germline V gene encodes CDR1 MNHEY and CDR2 SVGAGI. Trimming took off 2 bases at V and 3 bases at J, with 7 bases between the two ends. CDR3 amino acids: CASSYGADYGYTF. The CDR3 DNA reads TGTGCCAGCAGTTACGGGGCGGACTATGGCTACACCTTC.

This chain connects TRBV20-1 to TRBJ2-7; TRBD1 agrees at 7 bases. The ends lost 6 bases at V and 4 bases at J; junction bases unmatched: 3. This CDR3 comprises 11 residues. Germline CDR1 is DFQATT and CDR2 is SNEGSKA (reference sequence). The CDR3 spells CSANRGYEQYF. The CDR3 DNA follows: TGCAGTGCAAACAGGGGATACGAGCAGTACTTC.

This rearrangement joins TRBV6-5 to TRBJ1-1; 7 positions agree with TRBD1. V lost 8 bases to trimming and J lost 7 bases; unmatched junction nucleotides: 10. The CDR3 loop spans 13 amino acids. The germline CDR1 and CDR2 sequences are MNHEY and SVGAGI. Here the CDR3 reads CASRRLGTVEAFF. The CDR3 coding sequence is TGTGCCAGCCGACGACTAGGGACAGTTGAAGCTTTCTTT.

This sequence joins TRBV7-8 and TRBJ2-7; 14 bases are a match to TRBD2. V dropped 1 base and J dropped 5; count of bases not matched to a gene: 10. The CDR3 is 18 residues long. In germline, CDR1 is SGHVS, CDR2 FQNEAQ. The CDR3 region is CASSLGPWTSGRNDEQYF. The CDR3 bases are TGTGCCAGCAGCTTAGGCCCCTGGACTAGCGGGAGGAACGACGAGCAGTACTTC.

This chain joins TRBV24-1 and TRBJ1-4; 8 nucleotides match TRBD1. Germline-derived CDR1 and CDR2 are KGHDR and SFDVKD. This CDR3 is 15 amino acids long. Trimming at V came to 3 bases and at J to 8 bases, leaving 7 bases not matched to a gene. CDR3 in amino acids: CATSDTGQGGEKLFF. CDR3 in DNA: TGTGCCACCAGTGATACCGGACAGGGAGGCGAAAAACTGTTTTTT.

This chain uses TRBV5-1 with TRBJ2-7; the match to TRBD2 covers 8 bases. Germline CDR1 and CDR2: SGHRS and YFSETQ. V lost 5 bases, J lost 7 bases, and 11 bases stayed unmatched. The CDR3 has 14 residues. This CDR3 is CASRESGRTSEQYF. The CDR3 DNA follows: TGCGCCAGCAGGGAAAGCGGGAGAACGAGTGAGCAGTACTTC.

This clone was recorded a few times. V gene TRBV9 combines with J gene TRBJ1-1; no definite D call. This CDR3 comprises 15 residues. Germline values: CDR1 SGDLS, CDR2 YYNGEE. V was cut by 0 bases and J by 5 bases, with 14 bases left in between. The CDR3 DNA follows: TGTGCCAGCAGCGTAGCGTCAGTTCAGGTTACTGAAGCTTTCTTT. As protein: CASSVASVQVTEAFF.

The chain has TRBV2 and TRBJ2-2; D may be TRBD2 (6 bases). V was clipped by 8 bases and J by 1 base, with 17 bases between them. Germline V gives CDR1 SNHLY, CDR2 FYNNEI. The length of the CDR3 is 16 residues. DNA of the CDR3: TGTGCCAGCGCTCGTAACGGGGGTGTGAACACCGGGGAGCTGTTTTTT. This codes for CASARNGGVNTGELFF. The full variable domain, rest sourced from reference TRBV2 and TRBJ2-2, is EPEVTQTPSHQVTQMGQEVILRCVPISNHLYFYWYRQILGQKVEFLVSFYNNEISEKSEIFDDQFSVERPDGSNFTLKIRSTKLEDSAMYFCASARNGGVNTGELFFGEGSRLTVL.

This rearrangement joins TRBV15 to TRBJ1-2, with D possibly being TRBD1 (5 bases). Per the germline V gene, CDR1 is LNHNV and CDR2 is YYDKDF (reference sequence). The CDR3 extends over 14 amino acids. The V gene lost 7 bases and the J gene lost 4 bases, with 16 bases spanning the gap. The CDR3 here is CATTEGGVVYGYTF. DNA of the CDR3: TGTGCCACCACAGAAGGAGGGGTTGTCTATGGCTACACCTTC.

V is TRBV20-1 and J is TRBJ1-1; a weak D match, TRBD1 (6 bases). The ends were cut back, 3 bases at V and 3 bases at J, with 11 bases in the middle. Germline assignment: CDR1 DFQATT and CDR2 SNEGSKA (reference sequence). This CDR3 is built from 13 residues. The CDR3 loop reads CSASKGGDTEAFF. The CDR3 nucleotides read TGCAGTGCTAGTAAGGGGGGGGACACTGAAGCTTTCTTT.

The chain carries TRBV28 and TRBJ1-5; unclear D gene. V lost 8 bases to trimming and J lost 5 bases, with 10 bases between them. This CDR3 is 12 amino acids long. Germline V gives CDR1 MDHEN, CDR2 SYDVKM. The CDR3 sequence: CASFYGDQPQHF. The CDR3 DNA reads TGTGCCAGCTTTTACGGTGATCAGCCCCAGCATTTT.

This chain uses TRBV6-1 with TRBJ1-6; no clear D gene. With 3 bases removed from V and 6 bases from J, the gap between germline ends came to 12 bases. Germline assignment: CDR1 MNHNS and CDR2 SASEGT. The CDR3 has 15 residues. DNA of the CDR3: TGTGCCAGCAGTGATCTTAGGGCGGGTAATTCACCCCTCCACTTT. It yields the protein CASSDLRAGNSPLHF.

The chain links TRBV9 to TRBJ1-3; D possibly corresponds to TRBD1 (6 bases). Trimming stripped 0 bases from V and 0 bases from J, with 28 bases between. The V gene's germline CDR1 is SGDLS and CDR2 YYNGEE. CDR3 length equals 22 residues. The CDR3 DNA is TGTGCCAGCAGCGTAGGCCTCAGTACCGGGACAACTGAACAGATCTCTGGAAACACCATATATTTT. Translated: CASSVGLSTGTTEQISGNTIYF. Full variable domain (remainder filled in from reference TRBV9 and TRBJ1-3): DSGVTQTPKHLITATGQRVTLRCSPRSGDLSVYWYQQSLDQGLQFLIQYYNGEERAKGNILERFSAQQFPDLHSELNLSSLELGDSALYFCASSVGLSTGTTEQISGNTIYFGEGSWLTVV.

CDR3 in amino acids: CASSPPEPSGELFF. The DNA for the CDR3 is TGTGCCAGCTCACCTCCCGAGCCGAGCGGGGAGCTGTTTTTT. V gene TRBV18 combines with J gene TRBJ2-2, with D uncertain. Germline-derived CDR1 and CDR2 are KGHSH and LQKENI. Deletions cut 3 bases from V and 7 bases from J, with 12 bases between. This CDR3 is 14 amino acids long. The complete variable domain, with remaining parts taken from reference TRBV18 and TRBJ2-2, reads NAGVMQNPRHLVRRRGQEARLRCSPMKGHSHVYWYRQLPEEGLKFMVYLQKENIIDESGMPKERFSAEFPKEGPSILRIQQVVRGDSAAYFCASSPPEPSGELFFGEGSRLTVL.

The chain recombines TRBV5-1 with TRBJ2-1; 9 bases line up with TRBD1. V was clipped by 4 bases and J by 8 bases; unmatched bases: 4. Germline loops: CDR1 SGHRS, CDR2 YFSETQ. The CDR3 extends over 13 amino acids. In DNA form, the CDR3 reads TGCGCCAGCAGCGTGGGACAGGGCGATGAGCAGTTCTTC. Translation: CASSVGQGDEQFF. The variable domain in full, with the rest retrieved from reference TRBV5-1 and TRBJ2-1, is KAGVTQTPRYLIKTRGQQVTLSCSPISGHRSVSWYQQTPGQGLQFLFEYFSETQRNKGNFPGRFSGRQFSNSRSEMNVSTLELGDSALYLCASSVGQGDEQFFGPGTRLTVL.

V usage is TRBV18 and J usage is TRBJ1-1; D ambiguous. The CDR3 is 13 residues long. V gave up 5 bases and J gave up 1 base, with 8 bases separating them. In germline, CDR1 is KGHSH, CDR2 LQKENI. This chain's CDR3 is CASSSPGNTEAFF. The CDR3 bases are TGTGCCAGCTCATCCCCAGGGAACACTGAAGCTTTCTTT.

The chain is built from TRBV5-6 and TRBJ1-2; TRBD1 agrees at 7 bases. The CDR3 is 14 residues long. Germline V gene lookup returns CDR1 SGHDT and CDR2 YYEEEE. V shed 4 bases and J 8 bases; nucleotides not matched to a gene: 11. CDR3 residues: CASSPGTEAGGYTF. For the CDR3, the DNA is TGTGCCAGCAGCCCGGGGACAGAGGCTGGAGGCTACACCTTC.

The chain combines TRBV7-9 with TRBJ2-3, with 9 bases identical to TRBD2. Germline V lookup: CDR1 SEHNR, CDR2 FQNEAQ (reference sequence). CDR3 length: 15 residues. With V trimmed by 3 bases and J by 2 bases, 3 bases remained unmatched. The CDR3 sequence: CASSFTSGYTDTQYF. The CDR3 DNA reads as TGTGCCAGCAGCTTTACTAGCGGGTACACAGATACGCAGTATTTT.

The chain links TRBV3-1 (or the pseudogene TRBV3-2) to TRBJ2-7; 10 bases map to TRBD1. The V segment lost 7 bases and the J segment 5 bases; nucleotides outside the gene matches: 11. CDR1 LGHDT and CDR2 YNNKEL come from the germline V gene (reference sequence). This CDR3 has 15 amino acids. This chain's CDR3 is CASNTRGQGPNEQYF. In DNA, the CDR3 is TGTGCCAGCAACACCCGGGGACAGGGGCCTAACGAGCAGTACTTC.

The chain has TRBV28 and TRBJ1-4, with 9 bases aligning to TRBD1. CDR3 length: 14 residues. With V trimmed by 4 bases and J by 11 bases, 8 bases remained unmatched. Germline-derived CDR1 and CDR2 are MDHEN and SYDVKM. The chain's CDR3 is CASSSGQGLRKLFF. The CDR3 nucleotides read TGTGCCAGCAGTTCGGGACAGGGCCTGAGGAAACTGTTTTTT. Full variable domain (remainder filled in from reference TRBV28 and TRBJ1-4): DVKVTQSSRYLVKRTGEKVFLECVQDMDHENMFWYRQDPGLGLRLIYFSYDVKMKEKGDIPEGYSVSREKKERFSLILESASTNQTSMYLCASSSGQGLRKLFFGSGTQLSVL.

J is TRBJ2-3 and V is TRBV5-1, with a weak D call TRBD2 (5 bases). V was trimmed by 2 bases and J by 5 bases, leaving 12 bases between them. CDR1 SGHRS and CDR2 YFSETQ come from the germline V gene. The CDR3 is 14 residues long. CDR3 residues: CASSLSGSQDTQYF. CDR3 in DNA: TGCGCCAGCAGCTTATCGGGAAGTCAAGATACGCAGTATTTT.